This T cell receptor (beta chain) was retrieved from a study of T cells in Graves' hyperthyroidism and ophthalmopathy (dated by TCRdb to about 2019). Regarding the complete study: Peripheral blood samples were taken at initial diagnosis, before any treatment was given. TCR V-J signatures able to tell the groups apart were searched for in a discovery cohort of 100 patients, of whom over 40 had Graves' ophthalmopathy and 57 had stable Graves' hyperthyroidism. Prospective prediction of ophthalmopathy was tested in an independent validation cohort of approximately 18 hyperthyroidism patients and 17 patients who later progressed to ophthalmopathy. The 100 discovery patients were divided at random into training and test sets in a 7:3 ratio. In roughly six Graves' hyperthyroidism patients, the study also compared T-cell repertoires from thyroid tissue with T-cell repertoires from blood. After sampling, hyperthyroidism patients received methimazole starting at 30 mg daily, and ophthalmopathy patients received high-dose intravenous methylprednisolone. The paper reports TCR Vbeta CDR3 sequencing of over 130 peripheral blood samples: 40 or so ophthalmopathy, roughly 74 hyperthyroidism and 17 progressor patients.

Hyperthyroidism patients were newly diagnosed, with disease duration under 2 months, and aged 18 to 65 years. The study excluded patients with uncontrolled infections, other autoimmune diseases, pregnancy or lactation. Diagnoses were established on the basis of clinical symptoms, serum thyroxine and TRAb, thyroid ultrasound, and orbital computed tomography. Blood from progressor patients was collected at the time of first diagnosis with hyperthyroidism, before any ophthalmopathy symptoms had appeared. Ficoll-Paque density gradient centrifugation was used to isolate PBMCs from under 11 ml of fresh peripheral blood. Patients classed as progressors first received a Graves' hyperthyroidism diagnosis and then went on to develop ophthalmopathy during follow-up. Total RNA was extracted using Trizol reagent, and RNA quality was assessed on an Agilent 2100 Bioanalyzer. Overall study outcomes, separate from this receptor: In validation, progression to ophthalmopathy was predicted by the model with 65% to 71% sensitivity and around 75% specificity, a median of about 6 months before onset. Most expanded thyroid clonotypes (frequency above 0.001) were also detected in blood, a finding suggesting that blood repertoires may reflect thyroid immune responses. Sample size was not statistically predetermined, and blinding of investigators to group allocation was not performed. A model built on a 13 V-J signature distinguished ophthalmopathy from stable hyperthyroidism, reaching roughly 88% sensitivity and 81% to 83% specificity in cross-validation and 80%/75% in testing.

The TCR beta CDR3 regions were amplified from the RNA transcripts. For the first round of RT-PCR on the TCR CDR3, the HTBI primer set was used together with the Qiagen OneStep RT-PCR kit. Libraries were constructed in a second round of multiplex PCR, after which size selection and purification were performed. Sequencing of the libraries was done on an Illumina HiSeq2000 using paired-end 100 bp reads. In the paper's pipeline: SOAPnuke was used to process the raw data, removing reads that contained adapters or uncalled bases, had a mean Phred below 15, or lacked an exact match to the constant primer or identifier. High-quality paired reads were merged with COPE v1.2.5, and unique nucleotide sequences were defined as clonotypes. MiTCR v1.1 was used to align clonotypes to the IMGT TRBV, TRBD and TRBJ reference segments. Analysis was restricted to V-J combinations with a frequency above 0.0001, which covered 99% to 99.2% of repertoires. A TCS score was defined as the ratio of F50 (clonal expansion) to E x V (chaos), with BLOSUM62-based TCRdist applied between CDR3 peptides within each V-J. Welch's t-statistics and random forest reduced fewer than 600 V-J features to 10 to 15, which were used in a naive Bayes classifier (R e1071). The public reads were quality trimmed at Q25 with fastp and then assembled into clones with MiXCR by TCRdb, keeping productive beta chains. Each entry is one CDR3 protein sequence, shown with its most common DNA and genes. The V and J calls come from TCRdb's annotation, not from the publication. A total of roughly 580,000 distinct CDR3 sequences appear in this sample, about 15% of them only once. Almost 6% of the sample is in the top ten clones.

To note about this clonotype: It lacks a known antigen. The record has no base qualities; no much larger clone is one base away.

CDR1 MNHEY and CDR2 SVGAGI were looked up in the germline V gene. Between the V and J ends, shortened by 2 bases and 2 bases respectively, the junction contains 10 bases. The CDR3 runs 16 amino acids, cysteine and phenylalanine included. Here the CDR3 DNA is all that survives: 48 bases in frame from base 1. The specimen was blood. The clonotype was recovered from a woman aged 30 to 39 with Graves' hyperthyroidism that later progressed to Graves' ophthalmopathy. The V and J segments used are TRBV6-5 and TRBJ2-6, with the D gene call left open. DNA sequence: TGTGCCAGCAGTTACCCCGGGCAGGCTGGGGCCAACGTCCTGACTTTC. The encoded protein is CASSYPGQAGANVLTF.